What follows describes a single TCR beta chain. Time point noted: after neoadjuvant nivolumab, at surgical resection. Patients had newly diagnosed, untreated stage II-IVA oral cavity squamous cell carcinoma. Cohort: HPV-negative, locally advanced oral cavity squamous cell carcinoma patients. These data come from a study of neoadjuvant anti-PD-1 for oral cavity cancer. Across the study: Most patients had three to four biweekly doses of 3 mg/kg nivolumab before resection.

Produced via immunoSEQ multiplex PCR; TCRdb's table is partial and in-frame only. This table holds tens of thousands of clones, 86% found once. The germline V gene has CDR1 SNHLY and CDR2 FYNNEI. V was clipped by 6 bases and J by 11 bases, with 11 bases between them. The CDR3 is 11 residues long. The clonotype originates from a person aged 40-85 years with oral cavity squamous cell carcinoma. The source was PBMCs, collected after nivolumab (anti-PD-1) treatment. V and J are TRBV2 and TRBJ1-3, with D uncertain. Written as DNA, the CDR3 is TGTGCCAGCAGCGAGACACGAGCCATATATTTT. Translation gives CASSETRAIYF.